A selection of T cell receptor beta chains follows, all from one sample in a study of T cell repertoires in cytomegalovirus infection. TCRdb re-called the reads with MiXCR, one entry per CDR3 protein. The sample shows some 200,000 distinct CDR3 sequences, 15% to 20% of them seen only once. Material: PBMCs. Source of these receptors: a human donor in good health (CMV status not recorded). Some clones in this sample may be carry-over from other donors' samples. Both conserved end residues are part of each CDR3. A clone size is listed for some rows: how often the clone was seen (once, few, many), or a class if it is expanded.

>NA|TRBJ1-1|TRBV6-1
CASSAIPLQGDLFPNTEAFF
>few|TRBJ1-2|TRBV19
CASKIGTVNYGYTF
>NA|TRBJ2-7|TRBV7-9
CASSPGTGVGVVYEQYF
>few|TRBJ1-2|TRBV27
CASSLSTLTPGYTF
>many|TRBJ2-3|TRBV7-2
CASSRLTGADTQYF
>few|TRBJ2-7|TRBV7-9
CASSSGLAGGSLEQYF
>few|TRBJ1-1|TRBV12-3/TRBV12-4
CASMRTEAFF
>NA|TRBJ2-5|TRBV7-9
CASSSPARETQYF
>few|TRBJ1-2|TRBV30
CAWSPASNYGYTF
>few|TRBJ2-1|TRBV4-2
CASSQGQGAGNEQFF
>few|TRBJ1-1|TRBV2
CASHEEPGHWNTEAFF
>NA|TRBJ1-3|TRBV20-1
CSARDGTRSGNTIHF
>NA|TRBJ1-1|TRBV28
CASSFAGGLNTEAFF
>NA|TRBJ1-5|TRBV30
CAWRDGTLGPQHF
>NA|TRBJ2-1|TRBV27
CASGRGGRGEQFF
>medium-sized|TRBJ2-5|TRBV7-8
CASSLVSGTYQETQYF
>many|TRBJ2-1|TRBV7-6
CASSLLAGTQDEQFF